These 26 T cell receptor beta chains came from one sample sequenced in a study of long-term antiretroviral therapy in people with HIV. Samples were assayed with immunoSEQ v3.0 at survey level. Clones were sequenced by immunoSEQ multiplex PCR, and TCRdb holds only the in-frame ones, with some missing. The table records roughly 28,000 clones, roughly 90% of them present only once. The sample consisted of unsorted PBMCs, taken 1.8 years after starting antiretroviral therapy. The source is a woman aged 18-29 years with HIV.

V usage is TRBV11-3 and J usage is TRBJ2-2; D is undetermined. Between the trimmed V and J ends, which lost 0 bases and 3 bases, there was a span of 2 bases. The V gene's germline CDR1 is SGHNT and CDR2 YENEEA. The CDR3 extends over 13 amino acids. CDR3 nucleotides: TGTGCCAGCAGCTTAGACCACACCGGGGAGCTGTTTTTT. Encoded protein: CASSLDHTGELFF.

This chain joins TRBV5-6 and TRBJ2-1; TRBD2 matches 14 bases. The germline V gene encodes CDR1 SGHDT and CDR2 YYEEEE. The CDR3 is 15 residues long. Losses at the gene ends were 0 bases for V and 9 bases for J; bases not matched to a gene: 2. The DNA of the CDR3 is TGTGCCAGCAGCTTGGGGACTAGCGGGAGGATTGAGCAGTTCTTC. Its protein is CASSLGTSGRIEQFF. Combining the CDR3 with reference TRBV5-6 and TRBJ2-1 gives the whole variable domain DAGVTQSPTHLIKTRGQQVTLRCSPKSGHDTVSWYQQALGQGPQFIFQYYEEEERQRGNFPDRFSGHQFPNYSSELNVNALLLGDSALYLCASSLGTSGRIEQFFGPGTRLTVL.

This rearrangement joins TRBV5-6 to TRBJ2-5, with D perhaps TRBD2 (5 bases). The end of the DNA aligns better with TRBJ2-7, so the J call may be wrong. Germline values: CDR1 SGHDT, CDR2 YYEEEE. The CDR3 extends over 16 amino acids. CDR3 in amino acids: CASSRRLAGYSYEQYF. The CDR3 bases are TGTGCCAGCAGCCGCCGGCTCGCGGGCTACTCCTACGAGCAGTACTTC.

The V gene is TRBV6-4, the J gene TRBJ2-2, with no clear D. Germline loops: CDR1 MRHNA, CDR2 SNTAGT. The CDR3 extends over 14 amino acids. Trimming stripped 6 bases from V and 7 bases from J, with 15 bases between. CDR3 in DNA: TGTGCCAGCAGGCGAGACCCCTTCGTCGGGGAGCTGTTTTTT. Translated: CASRRDPFVGELFF.

This clone was seen only once. This chain uses TRBV25-1 with TRBJ2-1, with 7 nucleotides matching TRBD2. Germline V gives CDR1 MGHDK, CDR2 SYGVNS. The junction had 4 bases not matched to a gene; V was cut back by 3 bases and J by 8 bases. The CDR3 length is 13 residues. The CDR3 is CASSDLGRDEQFF. CDR3 nucleotide sequence: TGTGCCAGCAGTGACTTGGGGAGGGATGAGCAGTTCTTC.

The genes are TRBV27 and TRBJ2-7; D tentatively reads TRBD1 or TRBD2 (5 bases each). The V and J ends lost 5 bases and 0 bases respectively, with 20 bases between them. The germline V gene has CDR1 MNHEY and CDR2 SMNVEV (reference sequence). CDR3 length equals 17 residues. The CDR3 DNA follows: TGTGCCAGCAGTCCACTTAGCCGAGGGGAAAGCTCCTACGAGCAGTACTTC. It specifies CASSPLSRGESSYEQYF.

This sequence joins TRBV25-1 and TRBJ2-7; the match to TRBD1 covers 11 bases. The CDR3 spans 15 residues. V gave up 4 bases and J gave up 4 bases; unmatched junction bases: 6. In germline, CDR1 is MGHDK, CDR2 SYGVNS. CDR3 in DNA: TGTGCCAGCAGTGTCACGGGACAGGGGGTTTACGAGCAGTACTTC. This gives the protein CASSVTGQGVYEQYF.

The rearrangement joins TRBV4-3 to TRBJ2-3; TRBD2 agrees at 11 bases. This CDR3 is built from 17 residues. Losses at the gene ends were 1 base for V and 6 bases for J; bases not matched to a gene: 9. CDR1 and CDR2 from the germline V gene are LGHNA and YSLEER. The CDR3 loop reads CASSQVIAGGLADTQYF. The CDR3 nucleotides read TGCGCCAGCAGCCAAGTAATAGCGGGAGGGCTTGCTGATACGCAGTATTTT.

J is TRBJ2-2 and V is TRBV7-9; 11 bases fit TRBD1. The CDR3 totals 18 residues. Germline loops: CDR1 SEHNR, CDR2 FQNEAQ (reference sequence). After removal of 5 bases from V and 0 bases from J, the junction contained 8 bases not matched to a gene. In DNA, the CDR3 is TGTGCCAGCAGCGGCCGGACAGGGGGCAAGTCGAACACCGGGGAGCTGTTTTTT. Protein product: CASSGRTGGKSNTGELFF.

The gene calls are TRBV7-2 and TRBJ2-7, with 9 bases identical to TRBD2. CDR1 and CDR2 from the germline V gene are SGHTA and FQGNSA. Trimming took 4 bases from V and 6 from J; bases not matched to a gene: 10. This CDR3 has 15 residues. CDR3 region: CASSSDLAGRFEQYF. CDR3 bases: TGTGCCAGCAGCTCGGACCTAGCGGGAAGGTTCGAGCAGTACTTC.

DNA for the CDR3: TGTGCCAGCAGCTTAGTTGTCGGACAGGGGGCCGATACGCAGTATTTT. Translation gives CASSLVVGQGADTQYF. The chain is built from TRBV7-8 and TRBJ2-3; 11 bases line up with TRBD1. Unmatched junction bases numbered 6, after V lost 1 base and J lost 6 bases. Looked up from germline, CDR1 is SGHVS and CDR2 is FQNEAQ. This CDR3 spans 16 amino acids.

This clone appeared a few times. The V call is TRBV7-9, the J call TRBJ1-1; D gene uncertain. With 3 bases removed from V and 1 base from J, the gap between germline ends came to 9 bases. The CDR3 covers 14 residues. Germline V CDR1 and CDR2: SEHNR, FQNEAQ (reference sequence). The CDR3, as DNA: TGTGCCAGCAGCTTTCCCGGAAAGAACACTGAAGCTTTCTTT. Translation gives CASSFPGKNTEAFF. Variable domain in full (rest from reference TRBV7-9 and TRBJ1-1): DTGVSQNPRHKITKRGQNVTFRCDPISEHNRLYWYRQTLGQGPEFLTYFQNEAQLEKSRLLSDRFSAERPKGSFSTLEIQRTEQGDSAMYLCASSFPGKNTEAFFGQGTRLTVV.

The genes are TRBV19 and TRBJ2-5, with 11 nucleotides matching TRBD2. Per the germline V gene, CDR1 is LNHDA and CDR2 is SQIVND (reference sequence). The CDR3 extends over 17 amino acids. J lost 4 bases, V lost 3 bases, and 10 bases had no gene match. The CDR3 nucleotides read TGTGCCAGTAGTATTCAAGACATAGCGGGAGGGACAGAGACCCAGTACTTC. Translating gives CASSIQDIAGGTETQYF.

This sequence joins TRBV27 and TRBJ1-2; tentative D call: TRBD1 (6 bases). Germline V CDR1 and CDR2: MNHEY, SMNVEV (reference sequence). This CDR3 contains 14 residues. V shed 2 bases and J shed 7 bases, with 14 bases lying between them. CDR3 DNA sequence: TGTGCCAGCAGTTTAAGCTTACGGGGGCCTGGCTACACCTTC. Translated: CASSLSLRGPGYTF.

V gene TRBV28 combines with J gene TRBJ2-7; D might be TRBD1 (6 bases). This CDR3 is 15 amino acids long. V lost 5 bases and J lost 4, with 18 bases in between. From germline, CDR1 is MDHEN and CDR2 SYDVKM. The CDR3 loop reads CASSTGQTVHYEQYF. The CDR3 nucleotides read TGTGCCAGCAGTACAGGACAGACCGTGCATTACGAGCAGTACTTC.

By share of the sample, this clone is large (0.1 to 1%). The chain uses TRBV28 and TRBJ1-1; no clear D gene. Germline values: CDR1 MDHEN, CDR2 SYDVKM. The CDR3 loop spans 15 amino acids. V lost 2 bases and J 0 bases, leaving 10 bases between the germline ends. Here the CDR3 DNA reads TGTGCCAGCAGTTTACCCGAGGGAATGAACACTGAAGCTTTCTTT. This encodes CASSLPEGMNTEAFF. The whole variable domain, filled in from reference TRBV28 and TRBJ1-1, reads DVKVTQSSRYLVKRTGEKVFLECVQDMDHENMFWYRQDPGLGLRLIYFSYDVKMKEKGDIPEGYSVSREKKERFSLILESASTNQTSMYLCASSLPEGMNTEAFFGQGTRLTVV.

J is TRBJ1-3 and V is TRBV11-1, with D perhaps matching TRBD1 (5 bases). The V end lost 5 bases, the J end lost 0 bases, and 11 bases lay between the germline ends. The CDR3 covers 15 residues. Germline CDR1 and CDR2: SGHAT and FQDESV (reference sequence). CDR3 sequence reads: CASSAGLYSGNTIYF. The CDR3 region has the DNA TGTGCCAGCAGCGCGGGACTGTACTCTGGAAACACCATATATTTT.

The rearrangement links TRBV5-4 to TRBJ2-2; no reliable D call. V lost 0 bases and J 6 bases, leaving 9 bases between the germline ends. This CDR3 has 14 residues. Germline V gene sequence: CDR1 SGHNT, CDR2 YYREEE (reference sequence). The CDR3: CASSLAGPPGELFF. The CDR3 nucleotides read TGTGCCAGCAGCTTGGCCGGTCCGCCCGGGGAGCTGTTTTTT.

The CDR3 loop is CASSLVGRSVQVDTDTQYF. The CDR3 DNA sequence: TGTGCCAGCAGTTTAGTGGGGCGGTCGGTCCAAGTAGACACAGATACGCAGTATTTT. The chain combines TRBV27 with TRBJ2-3; a weak D match, TRBD1 (5 bases). The length of the CDR3 is 19 residues. The germline CDR1 and CDR2 sequences are MNHEY and SMNVEV (reference sequence). Between the trimmed V and J ends, which lost 2 bases and 2 bases, there was a span of 23 bases.

The gene calls are TRBV9 and TRBJ1-2; 7 positions match TRBD1. Looked up from germline, CDR1 is SGDLS and CDR2 is YYNGEE. The junction had 6 bases not matched to a gene; V was cut back by 3 bases and J by 4 bases. The length of the CDR3 is 14 residues. The CDR3 is CASSADRVGYGYTF. The CDR3 DNA follows: TGTGCCAGCAGCGCTGACAGGGTAGGCTATGGCTACACCTTC. The whole variable domain, filled in from reference TRBV9 and TRBJ1-2, reads DSGVTQTPKHLITATGQRVTLRCSPRSGDLSVYWYQQSLDQGLQFLIQYYNGEERAKGNILERFSAQQFPDLHSELNLSSLELGDSALYFCASSADRVGYGYTFGSGTRLTVV.

The chain links TRBV5-5 to TRBJ2-1; no reliable D call. CDR1 is SGHKS, CDR2 YYEKEE, per germline (reference sequence). Trimming stripped 1 base from V and 6 bases from J, with 11 bases between. The CDR3 runs to 14 residues. The CDR3 sequence is CASSLLLLTNEQFF. The DNA of the CDR3 is TGTGCCAGCAGCTTGTTACTCCTTACCAATGAGCAGTTCTTC.

The chain is built from TRBV29-1 and TRBJ2-3; D unresolved. The ends were cut back, 4 bases at V and 0 bases at J, with 11 bases in the middle. The CDR3 is 14 residues long. Germline V gene sequence: CDR1 SQVTM, CDR2 ANQGSEA. CDR3 nucleotides: TGCAGCGTTGTTTATATTGCTAGCACAGATACGCAGTATTTT. Its translation: CSVVYIASTDTQYF.

The rearrangement links TRBV27 to TRBJ2-5; the match to TRBD1 covers 7 bases. Germline loops: CDR1 MNHEY, CDR2 SMNVEV (reference sequence). CDR3 size: 15 residues. V lost 4 bases, J lost 4 bases, and 9 bases stayed unmatched. CDR3 sequence (DNA): TGTGCCAGCAGTTCCGACCAACAGGGGAGAGAGACCCAGTACTTC. This gives the protein CASSSDQQGRETQYF.

The chain employs TRBV7-2 and TRBJ2-7; D unclear. CDR1 is SGHTA and CDR2 is FQGNSA in the germline V gene. Trimming cost V 1 base and J 0 bases, with 10 bases left between them. The CDR3 sequence is 15 residues long. CDR3 nucleotides: TGTGCCAGCAGCTTAGACAGACTGAGCTCCTACGAGCAGTACTTC. Amino acid sequence: CASSLDRLSSYEQYF.

The CDR3 DNA follows: TGTGCCAGCAAAGGGGCCCGGATGGAGAATGAGCAGTTCTTC. This encodes CASKGARMENEQFF. This chain connects TRBV28 to TRBJ2-1; D is perhaps TRBD1 (5 bases). V dropped 7 bases and J dropped 7 bases, with 17 bases sitting between them. Germline CDR1 MDHEN, CDR2 SYDVKM. CDR3 length: 14 amino acids.

The gene calls are TRBV6-6 and TRBJ2-7; 9 bases map to TRBD1. Per the germline V gene, CDR1 is MNHNY and CDR2 is SVGAGI (reference sequence). The CDR3 runs 16 residues. V lost 6 bases and J lost 5; bases outside the gene matches: 14. The CDR3, as DNA: TGTGCCAGCAGGAACCTACAGGGGGCGCTTACCGACGAGCAGTACTTC. Protein product: CASRNLQGALTDEQYF.